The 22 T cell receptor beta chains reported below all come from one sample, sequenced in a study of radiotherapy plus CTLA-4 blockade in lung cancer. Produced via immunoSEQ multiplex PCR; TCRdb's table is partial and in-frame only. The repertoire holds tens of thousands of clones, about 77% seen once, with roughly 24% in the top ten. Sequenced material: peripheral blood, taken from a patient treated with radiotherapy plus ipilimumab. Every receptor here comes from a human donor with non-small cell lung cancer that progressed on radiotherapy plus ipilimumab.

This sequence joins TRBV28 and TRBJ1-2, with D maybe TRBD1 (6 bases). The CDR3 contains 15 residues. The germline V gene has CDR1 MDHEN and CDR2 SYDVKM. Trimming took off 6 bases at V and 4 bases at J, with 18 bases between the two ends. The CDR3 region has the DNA TGTGCCAGCAGATCCGACGGGGGGCCTAGCTATGGCTACACCTTC. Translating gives CASRSDGGPSYGYTF.

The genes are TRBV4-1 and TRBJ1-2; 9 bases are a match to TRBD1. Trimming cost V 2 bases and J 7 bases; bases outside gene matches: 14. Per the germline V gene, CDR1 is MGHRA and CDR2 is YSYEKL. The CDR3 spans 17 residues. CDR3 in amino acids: CASSQPTFTGGAGGYTF. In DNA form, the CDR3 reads TGCGCCAGCAGCCAACCGACCTTCACAGGGGGCGCCGGTGGCTACACCTTC.

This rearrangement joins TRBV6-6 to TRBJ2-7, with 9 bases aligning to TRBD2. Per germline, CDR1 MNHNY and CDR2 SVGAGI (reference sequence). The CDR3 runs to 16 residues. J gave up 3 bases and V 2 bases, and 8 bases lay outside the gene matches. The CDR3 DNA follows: TGTGCCAGCAGTTACCTAGCGGGGATACCTTACTACGAGCAGTACTTC. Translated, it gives CASSYLAGIPYYEQYF.

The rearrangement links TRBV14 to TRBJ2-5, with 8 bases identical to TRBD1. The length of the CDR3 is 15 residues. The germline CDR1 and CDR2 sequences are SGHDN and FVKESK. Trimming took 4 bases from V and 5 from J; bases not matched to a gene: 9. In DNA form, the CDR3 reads TGTGCCAGCAGCCTCCGACAGGGGCTTGAGGAGACCCAGTACTTC. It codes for CASSLRQGLEETQYF.

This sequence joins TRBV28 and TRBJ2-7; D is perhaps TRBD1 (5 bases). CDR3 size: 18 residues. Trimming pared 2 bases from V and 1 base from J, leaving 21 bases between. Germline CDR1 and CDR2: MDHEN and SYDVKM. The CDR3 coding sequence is TGTGCCAGCAGTTTACAGGGTTGGTTAAACAAGGGGTCCTACGAGCAGTACTTC. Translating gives CASSLQGWLNKGSYEQYF.

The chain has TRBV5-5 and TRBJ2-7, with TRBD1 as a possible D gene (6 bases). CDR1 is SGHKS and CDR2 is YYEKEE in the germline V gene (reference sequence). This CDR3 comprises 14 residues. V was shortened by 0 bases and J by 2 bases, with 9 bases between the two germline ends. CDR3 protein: CASSLGQEPYEQYF. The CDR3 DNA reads TGTGCCAGCAGCTTGGGACAGGAACCCTACGAGCAGTACTTC. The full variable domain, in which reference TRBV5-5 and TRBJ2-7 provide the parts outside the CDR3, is DAGVTQSPTHLIKTRGQQVTLRCSPISGHKSVSWYQQVLGQGPQFIFQYYEKEERGRGNFPDRFSARQFPNYSSELNVNALLLGDSALYLCASSLGQEPYEQYFGPGTRLTVT.

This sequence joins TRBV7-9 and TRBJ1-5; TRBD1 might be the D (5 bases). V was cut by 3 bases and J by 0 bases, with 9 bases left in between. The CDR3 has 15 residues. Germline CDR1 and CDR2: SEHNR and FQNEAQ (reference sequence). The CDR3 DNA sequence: TGTGCCAGCAGCTTGGGGGGGTATAGCAATCAGCCCCAGCATTTT. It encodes CASSLGGYSNQPQHF.

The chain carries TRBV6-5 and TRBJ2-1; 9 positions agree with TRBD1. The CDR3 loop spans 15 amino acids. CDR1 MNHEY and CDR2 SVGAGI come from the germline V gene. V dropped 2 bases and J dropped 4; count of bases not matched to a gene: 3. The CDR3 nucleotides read TGTGCCAGCAGTTACGGGGGGACAGGGTACAATGAGCAGTTCTTC. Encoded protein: CASSYGGTGYNEQFF.

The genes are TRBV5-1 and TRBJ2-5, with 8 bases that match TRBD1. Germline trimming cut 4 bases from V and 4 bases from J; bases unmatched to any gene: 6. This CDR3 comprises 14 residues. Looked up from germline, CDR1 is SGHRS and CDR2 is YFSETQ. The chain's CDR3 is CASSVGQGRETQYF. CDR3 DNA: TGCGCCAGCAGCGTCGGACAGGGACGAGAGACCCAGTACTTC.

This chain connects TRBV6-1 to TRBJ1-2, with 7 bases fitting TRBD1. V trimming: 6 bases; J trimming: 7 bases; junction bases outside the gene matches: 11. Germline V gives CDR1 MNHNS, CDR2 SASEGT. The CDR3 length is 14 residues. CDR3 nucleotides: TGTGCCAGCAGGGATGGGACAGTCTCAGGTGGCTACACCTTC. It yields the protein CASRDGTVSGGYTF.

In DNA, the CDR3 is TGTGCCAGCAGCTTAGGGGGGGCCGACTATGGCTACACCTTC. Protein: CASSLGGADYGYTF. V gene TRBV7-2 combines with J gene TRBJ1-2; D possibly corresponds to TRBD1 (6 bases). V was trimmed by 1 base and J by 3 bases, leaving 9 bases between them. The CDR3 totals 14 residues. The germline gives CDR1 SGHTA, CDR2 FQGNSA. Based on the CDR3 plus reference TRBV7-2 and TRBJ1-2, the full variable domain is GAGVSQSPSNKVTEKGKDVELRCDPISGHTALYWYRQSLGQGLEFLIYFQGNSAPDKSGLPSDRFSAERTGGSVSTLTIQRTQQEDSAVYLCASSLGGADYGYTFGSGTRLTVV.

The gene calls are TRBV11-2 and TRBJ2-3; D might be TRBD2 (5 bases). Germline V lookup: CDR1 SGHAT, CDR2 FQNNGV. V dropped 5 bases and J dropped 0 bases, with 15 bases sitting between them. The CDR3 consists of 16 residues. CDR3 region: CASSPQRSTSTDTQYF. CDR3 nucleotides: TGTGCCAGCAGCCCCCAGCGGAGTACTAGCACAGATACGCAGTATTTT.

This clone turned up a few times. CDR3 bases: TGTGCCAGCAGCTTAAATCAGGGGAACACTGAAGCTTTCTTT. Translated, it gives CASSLNQGNTEAFF. The chain has TRBV7-3 and TRBJ1-1; D might be TRBD1 (5 bases). This CDR3 has 14 amino acids. Germline V CDR1 and CDR2: SGHTA, FQGTGA. Trimming removed 1 base at V and 1 base at J, with 7 bases between.

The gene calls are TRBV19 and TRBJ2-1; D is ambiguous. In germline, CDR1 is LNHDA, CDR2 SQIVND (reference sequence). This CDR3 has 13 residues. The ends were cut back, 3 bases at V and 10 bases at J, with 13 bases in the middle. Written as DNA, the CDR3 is TGTGCCAGTAGTATTAGGGTGGCACAGGAGCAGTTCTTC. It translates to CASSIRVAQEQFF.

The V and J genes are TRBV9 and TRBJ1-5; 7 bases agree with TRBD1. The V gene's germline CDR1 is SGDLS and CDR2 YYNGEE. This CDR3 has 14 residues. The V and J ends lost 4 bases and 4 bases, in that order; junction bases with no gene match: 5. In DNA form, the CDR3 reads TGTGCCAGCAGCCCGCAGGGGGGTAATCAGCCCCAGCATTTT. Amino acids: CASSPQGGNQPQHF.

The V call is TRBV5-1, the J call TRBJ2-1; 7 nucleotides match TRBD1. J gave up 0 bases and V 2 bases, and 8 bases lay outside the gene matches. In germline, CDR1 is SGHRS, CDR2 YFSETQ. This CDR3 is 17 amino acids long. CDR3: CASSFTGVASSYNEQFF. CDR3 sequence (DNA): TGCGCCAGCAGCTTTACAGGGGTTGCCAGCTCCTACAATGAGCAGTTCTTC.

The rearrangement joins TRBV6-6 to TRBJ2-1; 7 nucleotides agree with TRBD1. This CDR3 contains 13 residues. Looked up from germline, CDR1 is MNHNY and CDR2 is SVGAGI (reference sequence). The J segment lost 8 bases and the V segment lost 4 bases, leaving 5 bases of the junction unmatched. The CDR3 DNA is TGTGCCAGCAGTTTCTACAGGGGTGATGAGCAGTTCTTC. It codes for CASSFYRGDEQFF.

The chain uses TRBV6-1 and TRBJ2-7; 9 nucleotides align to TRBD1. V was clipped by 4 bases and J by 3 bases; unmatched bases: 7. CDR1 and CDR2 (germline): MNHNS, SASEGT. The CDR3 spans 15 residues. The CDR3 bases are TGTGCCAGCAGTGCCTCCGGGACAGGGAACTACGAGCAGTACTTC. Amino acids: CASSASGTGNYEQYF.

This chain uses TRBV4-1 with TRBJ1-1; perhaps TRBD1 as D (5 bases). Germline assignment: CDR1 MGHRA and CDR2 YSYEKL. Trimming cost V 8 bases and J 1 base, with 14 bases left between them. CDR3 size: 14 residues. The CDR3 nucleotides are TGCGCCAGCTCTATCGGGACGGCGAACACTGAAGCTTTCTTT. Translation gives CASSIGTANTEAFF.

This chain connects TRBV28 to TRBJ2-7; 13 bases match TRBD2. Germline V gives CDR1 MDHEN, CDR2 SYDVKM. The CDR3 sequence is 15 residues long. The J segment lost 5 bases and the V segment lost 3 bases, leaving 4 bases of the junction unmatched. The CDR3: CASSFPGLAGDEQYF. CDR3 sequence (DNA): TGTGCCAGCAGTTTCCCTGGACTAGCGGGGGACGAGCAGTACTTC.

This chain's CDR3 is CASSKGGPVGQGYQPQHF. CDR3 bases: TGTGCCAGTAGTAAAGGCGGCCCCGTAGGACAGGGGTATCAGCCCCAGCATTTT. This rearrangement joins TRBV19 to TRBJ1-5; 9 bases align to TRBD1. Germline CDR1 is LNHDA and CDR2 is SQIVND (reference sequence). The CDR3 extends over 18 amino acids. The junction had 15 bases not matched to a gene; V was cut back by 4 bases and J by 5 bases. Looking up the rest from reference TRBV19 and TRBJ1-5 gives the full variable domain: DGGITQSPKYLFRKEGQNVTLSCEQNLNHDAMYWYRQDPGQGLRLIYYSQIVNDFQKGDIAEGYSVSREKKESFPLTVTSAQKNPTAFYLCASSKGGPVGQGYQPQHFGDGTRLSIL.

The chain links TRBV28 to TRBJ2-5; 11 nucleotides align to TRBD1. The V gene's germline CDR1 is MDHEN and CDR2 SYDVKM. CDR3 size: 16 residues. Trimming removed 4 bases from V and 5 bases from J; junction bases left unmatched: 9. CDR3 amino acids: CASSSSRTGGRETQYF. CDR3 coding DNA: TGTGCCAGCAGTTCCTCTCGGACAGGGGGCCGGGAGACCCAGTACTTC.